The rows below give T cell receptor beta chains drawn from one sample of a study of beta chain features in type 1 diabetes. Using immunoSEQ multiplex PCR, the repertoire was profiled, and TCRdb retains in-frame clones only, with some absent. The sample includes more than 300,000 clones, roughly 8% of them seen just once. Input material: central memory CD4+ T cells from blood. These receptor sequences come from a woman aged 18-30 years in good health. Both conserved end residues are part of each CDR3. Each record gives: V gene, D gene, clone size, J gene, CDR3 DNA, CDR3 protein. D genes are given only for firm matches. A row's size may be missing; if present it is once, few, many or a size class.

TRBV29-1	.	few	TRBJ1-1	TGCAGCGTCGGACTGATTAACACTGAAGCTTTCTTT	CSVGLINTEAFF
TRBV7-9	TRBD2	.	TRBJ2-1	TGTGCCAGTTCAAAACGGGAGGTAAATGAGCAGTTCTTC	CASSKREVNEQFF
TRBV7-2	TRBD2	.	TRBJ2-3	TGTGCCAGCAGCTGGCGGGGGGATACGCAGTATTTT	CASSWRGDTQYF
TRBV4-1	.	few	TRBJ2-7	TGCGCCAGCAGCCAAGAGCACTTACAGGCCCACGAGCAGTACTTC	CASSQEHLQAHEQYF
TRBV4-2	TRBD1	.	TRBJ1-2	TGTGCCAGCAGCCCGACAGGGGGCCATGGCTACACCTTC	CASSPTGGHGYTF
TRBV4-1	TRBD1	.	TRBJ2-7	TGCGCCAGCAGCCAGGACAGGCTAAGCTACGAGCAGTACTTC	CASSQDRLSYEQYF
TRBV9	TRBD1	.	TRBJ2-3	TGTGCCAGCAGCGTAGGGACAGGTGCTGGGGCAGATACGCAGTATTTT	CASSVGTGAGADTQYF
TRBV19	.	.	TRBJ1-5	TGTGCCAGTAGTGAAATGTGGGCCCAGCATTTT	CASSEMWAQHF
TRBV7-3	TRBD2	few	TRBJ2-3	TGTGCCAGCAGCCTACTAGCGCACGGCACAGATACGCAGTATTTT	CASSLLAHGTDTQYF
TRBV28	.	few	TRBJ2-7	TGTGCCAGCAGACCGGGACAAACCTACGAGCAGTACTTC	CASRPGQTYEQYF
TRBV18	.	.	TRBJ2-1	TGTGCCAGCTCACCCCAATATGAGCAGTTCTTC	CASSPQYEQFF
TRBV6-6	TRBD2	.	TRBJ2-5	TGTGCCAGCAGTTCTATTGGGGGGGGAGAGACCCAGTACTTC	CASSSIGGGETQYF
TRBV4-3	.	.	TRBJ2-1	TGCGCCAGCAGCCCCCTCAGGGGCGACAATGAGCAGTTCTTC	CASSPLRGDNEQFF
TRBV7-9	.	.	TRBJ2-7	TGTGCCAGCAGCTTAGACAGGGCTGCGTGGGAGCAGTACTTC	CASSLDRAAWEQYF
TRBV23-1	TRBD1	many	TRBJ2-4	TGCGCCAGCAAGGGACAGTACAAAAACATTCAGTACTTC	CASKGQYKNIQYF
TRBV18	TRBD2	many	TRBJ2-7	TGTGCCAGCTCACCACCGGGAGGGCCCCTATTCGAGCAGTACTTC	CASSPPGGPLFEQYF
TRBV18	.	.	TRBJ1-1	TGTGCCAGCTCATATGGACAGACGAACACTGAAGCTTTCTTT	CASSYGQTNTEAFF
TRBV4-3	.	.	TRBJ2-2	TGCGCCAGCAGCCAAGCCAATTATGGGCTAAACACCGGGGAGCTGTTTTTT	CASSQANYGLNTGELFF
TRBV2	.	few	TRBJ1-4	TGTGCCAGCAGGGAGAACGAGTACGATGAAAAACTGTTTTTT	CASRENEYDEKLFF
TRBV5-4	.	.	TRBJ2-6	TGTGCCAGCAGGCGTGACAGCTCTGGGGCCAACGTCCTGACTTTC	CASRRDSSGANVLTF
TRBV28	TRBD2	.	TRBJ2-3	TGTGCCAGCAGTTTGGGACTAGCGGGAGGTCATGCAGATACGCAGTATTTT	CASSLGLAGGHADTQYF
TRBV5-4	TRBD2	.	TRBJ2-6	TGTGCCAGCAGCCGGACTAGCCTGTACTCTGGGGCCAACGTCCTGACTTTC	CASSRTSLYSGANVLTF
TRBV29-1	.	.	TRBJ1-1	TGCAGCGTTGAAGATCTCGGGGGGCGAACTGAAGCTTTCTTT	CSVEDLGGRTEAFF
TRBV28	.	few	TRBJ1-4	TGTGCCAGCAGATCTGAAGAAAAACTGTTTTTT	CASRSEEKLFF
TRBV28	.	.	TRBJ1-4	TGTGCCAGCAGTTTGGTTGAAAAACTGTTTTTT	CASSLVEKLFF
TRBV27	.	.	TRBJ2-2	TGTGCCAGCAGGGAGGGGGTCGCGAACACCGGGGAGCTGTTTTTT	CASREGVANTGELFF
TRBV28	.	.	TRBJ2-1	TGTGCCAGCAGTTTAGGTTTACGACGGCGGCGATACAATGAGCAGTTCTTC	CASSLGLRRRRYNEQFF
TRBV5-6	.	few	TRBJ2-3	TGTGCCAGCAGCTTGGCCGGAGACTTGACCACAGATACGCAGTATTTT	CASSLAGDLTTDTQYF
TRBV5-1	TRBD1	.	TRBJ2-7	TGCGCCAGCAGCTTGGCCACCGGGACAGGGACATACGAGCAGTACTTC	CASSLATGTGTYEQYF
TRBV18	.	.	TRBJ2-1	TGTGCCAGCTCACCACATAATGAGCAGTTCTTC	CASSPHNEQFF
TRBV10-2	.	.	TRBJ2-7	TGCGCCAGCAGTCGGGGGAACTACGAGCAGTACTTC	CASSRGNYEQYF
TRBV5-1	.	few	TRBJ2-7	TGCGCCAGCAGCCCCCGGCGGGGGACAGGAGCCTACGAGCAGTACTTC	CASSPRRGTGAYEQYF
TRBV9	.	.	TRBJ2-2	TGTGCCAGCAGGGCGTCTTCCTTCTTGGCGGTGAACACCGGGGAGCTGTTTTTT	CASRASSFLAVNTGELFF